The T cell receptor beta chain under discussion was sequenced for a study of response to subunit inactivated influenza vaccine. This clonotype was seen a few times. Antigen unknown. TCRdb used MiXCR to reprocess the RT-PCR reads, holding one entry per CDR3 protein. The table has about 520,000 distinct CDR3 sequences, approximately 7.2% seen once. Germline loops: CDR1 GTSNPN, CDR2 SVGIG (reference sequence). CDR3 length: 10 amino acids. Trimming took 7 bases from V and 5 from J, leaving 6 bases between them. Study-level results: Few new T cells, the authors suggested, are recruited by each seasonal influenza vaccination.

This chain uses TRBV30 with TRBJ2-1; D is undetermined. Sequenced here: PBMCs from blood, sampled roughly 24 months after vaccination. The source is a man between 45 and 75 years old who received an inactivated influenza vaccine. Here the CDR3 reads CASWDNEQFF. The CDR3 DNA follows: TGTGCCTCCTGGGACAATGAGCAGTTCTTC.